The sequence of this TCR beta chain was determined in a study of cytomegalovirus exposure and HLA in healthy donors. Study in general: Of 350 to 400 genotyped donors, 81% grouped in the Caucasian-associated ancestry cluster.

Study results and caveats: Later analysis indicated greater clonal expansion among HLA-associated TCR beta chains than among equally common other chains.

To note about this clone: Its antigen is unidentified.

V trimming: 1 base; J trimming: 6 bases; junction bases outside the gene matches: 11. Germline CDR1 reads SGHTS; CDR2 reads YDEGEE. The CDR3 totals 16 residues. The study ran its PCR with 60 Vbeta and 13 Jbeta primers. Using immunoSEQ multiplex PCR, the repertoire was profiled, and TCRdb retains in-frame clones only, with some absent. The sample gives 70,000 to 90,000 clones, roughly 75% of which show up once; roughly 4.2% is in the top ten. Samples came from healthy bone marrow donors. The V and J genes are TRBV5-8 and TRBJ1-2, with TRBD1 matching 8 bases. Specimen: PBMCs. This TCR was sampled from a man aged 55-75 years in good health and CMV-seronegative. CDR3 protein: CASSLPEATGAHGYTF. Written as DNA, the CDR3 is TGTGCCAGCAGCTTGCCTGAGGCGACAGGGGCTCATGGCTACACCTTC.